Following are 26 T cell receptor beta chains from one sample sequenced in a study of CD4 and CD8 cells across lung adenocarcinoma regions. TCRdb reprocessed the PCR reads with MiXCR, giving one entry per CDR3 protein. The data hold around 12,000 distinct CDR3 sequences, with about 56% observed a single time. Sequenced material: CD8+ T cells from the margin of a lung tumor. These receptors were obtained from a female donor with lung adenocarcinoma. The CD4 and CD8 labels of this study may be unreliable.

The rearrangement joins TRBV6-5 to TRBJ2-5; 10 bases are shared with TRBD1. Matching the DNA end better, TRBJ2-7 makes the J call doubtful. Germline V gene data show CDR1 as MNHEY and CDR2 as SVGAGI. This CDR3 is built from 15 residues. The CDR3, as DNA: TGTGCCAGCAGTTACACCGGGACAGGGGCCTACGAGCAGTACTTC. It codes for CASSYTGTGAYEQYF.

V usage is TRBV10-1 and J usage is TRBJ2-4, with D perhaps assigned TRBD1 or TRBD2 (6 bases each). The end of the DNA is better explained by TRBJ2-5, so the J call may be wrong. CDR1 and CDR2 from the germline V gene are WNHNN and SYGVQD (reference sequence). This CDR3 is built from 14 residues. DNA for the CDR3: TGCGCGGGGATTGGGGGGCGGAGCGGAGGGACCCAGTACTTC. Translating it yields CAGIGGRSGGTQYF.

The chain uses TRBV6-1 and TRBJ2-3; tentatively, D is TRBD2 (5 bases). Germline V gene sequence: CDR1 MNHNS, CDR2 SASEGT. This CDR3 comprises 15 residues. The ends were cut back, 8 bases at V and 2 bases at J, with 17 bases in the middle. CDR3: CASSGGHPTTDTQYF. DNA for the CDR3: TGTGCCAGCTCTGGCGGGCACCCAACCACAGATACGCAGTATTTT.

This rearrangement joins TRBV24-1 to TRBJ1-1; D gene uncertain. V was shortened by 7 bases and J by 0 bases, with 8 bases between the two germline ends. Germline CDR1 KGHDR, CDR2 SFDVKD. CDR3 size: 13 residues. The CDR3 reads CATRGNMNTEAFF. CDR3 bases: TGTGCCACCAGGGGAAACATGAACACTGAAGCTTTCTTT.

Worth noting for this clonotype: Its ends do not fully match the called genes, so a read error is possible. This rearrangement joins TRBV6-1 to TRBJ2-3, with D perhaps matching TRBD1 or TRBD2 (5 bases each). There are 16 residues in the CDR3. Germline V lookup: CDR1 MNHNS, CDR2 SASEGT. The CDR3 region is CASSASGQPAKDTQYF. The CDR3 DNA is TGTGCCAGCAGCGCCTCGGGGCAGCCAGCCAAAGACACGCAGTACTTT.

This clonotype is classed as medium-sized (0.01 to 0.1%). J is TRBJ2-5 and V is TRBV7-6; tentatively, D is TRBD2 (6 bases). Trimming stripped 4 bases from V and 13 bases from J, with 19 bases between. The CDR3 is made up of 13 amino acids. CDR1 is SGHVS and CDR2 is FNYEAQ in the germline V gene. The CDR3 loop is CASSSEEGGRGYF. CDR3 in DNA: TGTGCCAGCAGCTCGGAGGAGGGTGGAAGAGGGTACTTC.

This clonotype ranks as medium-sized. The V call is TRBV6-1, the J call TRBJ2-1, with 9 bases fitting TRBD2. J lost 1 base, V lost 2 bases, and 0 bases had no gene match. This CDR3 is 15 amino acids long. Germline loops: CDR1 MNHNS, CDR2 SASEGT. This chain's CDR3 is CASSELAGSYNEQFF. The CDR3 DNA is TGTGCCAGCAGTGAACTAGCGGGGTCCTACAATGAGCAGTTCTTC.

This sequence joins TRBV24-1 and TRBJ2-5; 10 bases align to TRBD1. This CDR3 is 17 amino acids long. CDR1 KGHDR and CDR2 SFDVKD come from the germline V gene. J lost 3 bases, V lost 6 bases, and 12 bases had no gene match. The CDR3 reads CATSPGQGLFGEETQYF. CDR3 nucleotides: TGTGCCACCAGTCCGGGACAGGGGTTGTTTGGGGAAGAGACCCAGTACTTC.

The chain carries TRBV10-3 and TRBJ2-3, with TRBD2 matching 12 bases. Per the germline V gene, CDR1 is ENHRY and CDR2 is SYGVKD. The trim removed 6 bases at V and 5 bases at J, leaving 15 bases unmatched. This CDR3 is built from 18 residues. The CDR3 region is CAIRHKPLAGGPEDTQYF. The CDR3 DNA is TGTGCCATCAGACACAAACCTCTAGCGGGGGGGCCTGAAGATACGCAGTATTTT.

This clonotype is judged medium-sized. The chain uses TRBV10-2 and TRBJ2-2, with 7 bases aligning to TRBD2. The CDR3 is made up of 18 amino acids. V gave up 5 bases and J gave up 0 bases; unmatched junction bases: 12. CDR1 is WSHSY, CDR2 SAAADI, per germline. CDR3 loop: CASSHASVAGANTGELFF. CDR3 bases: TGCGCCAGCAGTCACGCTTCCGTTGCGGGGGCGAACACCGGGGAGCTGTTTTTT.

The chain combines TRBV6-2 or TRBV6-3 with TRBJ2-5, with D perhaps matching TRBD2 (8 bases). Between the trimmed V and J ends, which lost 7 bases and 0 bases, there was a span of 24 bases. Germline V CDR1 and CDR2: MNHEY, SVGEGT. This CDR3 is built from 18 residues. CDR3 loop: CASTGRGLGGRDQETQYF. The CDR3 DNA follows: TGTGCCAGCACCGGCAGGGGACTAGGGGGCCGGGACCAAGAGACCCAGTACTTC.

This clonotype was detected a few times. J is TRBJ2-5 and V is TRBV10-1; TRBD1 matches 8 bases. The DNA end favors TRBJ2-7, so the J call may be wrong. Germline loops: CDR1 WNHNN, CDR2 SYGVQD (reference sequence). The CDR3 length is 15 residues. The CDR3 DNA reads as TGCGCCACAAGTACCGACAGGGGTGCAACCTACGAGCAGTACTTC. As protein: CATSTDRGATYEQYF.

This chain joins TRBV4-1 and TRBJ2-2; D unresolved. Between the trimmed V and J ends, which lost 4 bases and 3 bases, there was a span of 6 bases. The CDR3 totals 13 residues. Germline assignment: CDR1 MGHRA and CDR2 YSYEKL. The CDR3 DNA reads TGCGCCAGCAGCCCCCTGGACACCGGGGAGCTGTTTTTT. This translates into CASSPLDTGELFF.

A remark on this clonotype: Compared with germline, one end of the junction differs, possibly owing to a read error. The CDR3 protein is CAGSGGRVQDTQYF. The DNA of the CDR3 is TGTGCGGGGAGTGGGGGCCGGGTCCAAGATACCCAGTACTTC. The genes are TRBV27 and TRBJ2-3; possible D gene TRBD1, 6 bases. The J call may be incorrect, as the DNA end agrees better with TRBJ2-5. This CDR3 is 14 amino acids long. The germline V gene encodes CDR1 MNHEY and CDR2 SMNVEV (reference sequence).

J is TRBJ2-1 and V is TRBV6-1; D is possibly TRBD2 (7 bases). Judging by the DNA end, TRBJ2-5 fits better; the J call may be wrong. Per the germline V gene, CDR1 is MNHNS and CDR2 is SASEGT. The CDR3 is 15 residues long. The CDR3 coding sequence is TGTGCCAGGGGGGGGGGGGGGCGTGACAAAGAGACCCAGTACTTC. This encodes CARGGGGRDKETQYF.

The CDR3: CASSTLGREGETQYF. Written as DNA, the CDR3 is TGTGCCAGCAGTACCTTGGGGAGGGAGGGAGAGACCCAGTACTTC. This rearrangement joins TRBV27 to TRBJ2-1, with 7 positions matching TRBD2. The DNA end is more similar to TRBJ2-5, so the J call may be wrong. Germline V gives CDR1 MNHEY, CDR2 SMNVEV (reference sequence). CDR3 size: 15 residues.

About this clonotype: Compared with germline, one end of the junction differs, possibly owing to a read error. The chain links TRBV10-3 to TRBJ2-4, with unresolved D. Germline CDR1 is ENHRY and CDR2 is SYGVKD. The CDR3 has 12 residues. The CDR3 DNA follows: TGTGCCATCCCCAGAGCCAAAGACACTCAGTATTTC. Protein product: CAIPRAKDTQYF.

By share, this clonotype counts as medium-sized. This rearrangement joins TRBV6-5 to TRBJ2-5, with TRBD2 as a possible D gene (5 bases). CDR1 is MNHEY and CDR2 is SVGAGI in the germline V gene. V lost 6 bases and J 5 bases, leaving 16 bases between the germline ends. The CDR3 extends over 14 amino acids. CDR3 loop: CASRPSLERETQYF. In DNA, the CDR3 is TGTGCCAGCAGACCCTCACTAGAACGCGAGACCCAGTACTTC.

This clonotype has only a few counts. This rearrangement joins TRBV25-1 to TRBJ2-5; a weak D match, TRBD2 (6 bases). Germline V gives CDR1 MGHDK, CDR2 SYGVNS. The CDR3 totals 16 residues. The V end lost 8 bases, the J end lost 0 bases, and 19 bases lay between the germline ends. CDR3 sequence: CASGGYGGRDQETQYF. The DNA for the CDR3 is TGTGCCAGCGGGGGGTACGGAGGCCGGGACCAAGAGACCCAGTACTTC.

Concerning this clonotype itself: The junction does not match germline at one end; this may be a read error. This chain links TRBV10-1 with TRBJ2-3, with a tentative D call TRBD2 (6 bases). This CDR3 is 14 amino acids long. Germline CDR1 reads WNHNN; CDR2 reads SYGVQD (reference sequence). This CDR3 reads CAGSGLTSPETQYF. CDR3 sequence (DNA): TGCGCGGGCAGTGGGTTAACTAGCCCAGAGACGCAGTATTTT.

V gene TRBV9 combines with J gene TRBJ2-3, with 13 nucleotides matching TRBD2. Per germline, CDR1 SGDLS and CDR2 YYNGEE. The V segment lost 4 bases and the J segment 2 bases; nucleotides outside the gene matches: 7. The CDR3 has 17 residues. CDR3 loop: CASSPRLAGGYTDTQYF. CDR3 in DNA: TGTGCCAGCAGCCCTAGACTAGCGGGGGGATACACAGATACGCAGTATTTT.

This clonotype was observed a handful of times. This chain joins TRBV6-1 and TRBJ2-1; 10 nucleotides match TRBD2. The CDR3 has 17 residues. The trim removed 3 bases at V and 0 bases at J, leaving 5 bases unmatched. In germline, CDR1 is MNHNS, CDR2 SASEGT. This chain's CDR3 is CASSDIAGGNSYNEQFF. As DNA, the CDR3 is TGTGCCAGCAGTGATATAGCGGGAGGAAACTCCTACAATGAGCAGTTCTTC.

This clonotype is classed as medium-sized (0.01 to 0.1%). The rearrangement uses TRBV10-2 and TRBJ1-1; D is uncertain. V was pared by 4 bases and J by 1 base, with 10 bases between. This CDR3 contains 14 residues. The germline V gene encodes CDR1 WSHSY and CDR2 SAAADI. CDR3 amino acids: CASSVGRRNTEAFF. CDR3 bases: TGCGCCAGCAGTGTTGGCAGGAGGAACACTGAAGCTTTCTTT.

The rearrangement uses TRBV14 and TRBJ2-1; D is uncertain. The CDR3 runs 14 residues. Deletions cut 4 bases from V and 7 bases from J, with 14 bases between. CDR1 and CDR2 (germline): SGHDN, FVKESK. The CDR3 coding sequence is TGTGCCAGCAGCCCCTCCATTCTAGGTAATGAGCAGTTCTTC. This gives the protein CASSPSILGNEQFF.

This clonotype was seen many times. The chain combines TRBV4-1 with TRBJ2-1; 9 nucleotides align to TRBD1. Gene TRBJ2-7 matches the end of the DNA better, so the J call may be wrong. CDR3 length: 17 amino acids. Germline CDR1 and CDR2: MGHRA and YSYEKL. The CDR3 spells CASSQVSRGTGLAEQYF. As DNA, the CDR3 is TGCGCCAGCAGCCAAGTTTCTCGTGGGACAGGGCTGGCCGAGCAGTACTTC.

The CDR3 loop is CASSVEGQATEAFF. The DNA of the CDR3 is TGTGCCAGCAGCGTTGAAGGGCAGGCCACTGAAGCTTTCTTT. The J gene is TRBJ1-1, the V gene TRBV9, with unresolved D. The germline V gene encodes CDR1 SGDLS and CDR2 YYNGEE. Trimming left V 2 bases short and J 4 bases short, with 12 bases between. The CDR3 runs to 14 residues.